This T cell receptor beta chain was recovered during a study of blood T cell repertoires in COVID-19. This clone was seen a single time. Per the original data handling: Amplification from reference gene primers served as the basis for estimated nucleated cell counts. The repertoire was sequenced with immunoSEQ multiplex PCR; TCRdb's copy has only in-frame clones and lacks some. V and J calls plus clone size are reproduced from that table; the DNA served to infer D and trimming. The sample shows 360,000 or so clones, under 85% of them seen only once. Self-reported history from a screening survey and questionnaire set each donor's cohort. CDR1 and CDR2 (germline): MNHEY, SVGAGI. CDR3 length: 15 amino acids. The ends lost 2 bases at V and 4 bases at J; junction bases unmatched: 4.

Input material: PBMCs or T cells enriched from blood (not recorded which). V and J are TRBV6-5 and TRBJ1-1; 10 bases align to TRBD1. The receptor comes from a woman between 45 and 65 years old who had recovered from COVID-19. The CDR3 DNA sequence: TGTGCCAGCAGTTACGACTGGACAGGGGGCACTGAAGCTTTCTTT. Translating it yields CASSYDWTGGTEAFF.